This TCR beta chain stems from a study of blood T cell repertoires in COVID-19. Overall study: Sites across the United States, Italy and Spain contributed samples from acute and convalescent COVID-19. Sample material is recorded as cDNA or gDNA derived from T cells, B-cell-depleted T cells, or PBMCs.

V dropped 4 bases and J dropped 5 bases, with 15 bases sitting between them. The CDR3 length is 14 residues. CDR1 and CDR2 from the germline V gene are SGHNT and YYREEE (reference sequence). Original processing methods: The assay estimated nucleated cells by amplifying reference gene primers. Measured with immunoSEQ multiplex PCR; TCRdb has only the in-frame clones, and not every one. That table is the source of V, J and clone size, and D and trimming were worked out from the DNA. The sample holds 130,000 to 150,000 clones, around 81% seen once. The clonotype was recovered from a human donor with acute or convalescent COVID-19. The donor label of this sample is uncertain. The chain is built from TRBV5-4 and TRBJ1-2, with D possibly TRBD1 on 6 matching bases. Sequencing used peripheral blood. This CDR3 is CASSIEQGKYGYTF. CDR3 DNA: TGTGCCAGCAGCATAGAACAGGGAAAATATGGCTACACCTTC.